This TCR beta chain was sequenced for a study of blood T cell repertoires in COVID-19 (dated by TCRdb to the early 2020s). A note on the overall study: Samples covering the acute and convalescent phases of COVID-19 were provided by collaborators in the United States, Italy and Spain. The material from the prospective study consisted of cDNA or gDNA derived from T cells, B-cell-depleted T cells, or PBMCs. The dataset comprised deeply sampled blood TCRbeta repertoires from subjects exposed to, actively infected with, or recovered from COVID-19. The repertoires were made available in a free public database intended to serve as a resource for research on the immune response to SARS-CoV-2. The samples were drawn from the first 160 participants of the ongoing ImmuneRACE study and from 1,254 subjects provided by 6 global collaborators. A de-identified subject ID, COVID-19 status, age in years and sex were almost always included in the sample metadata. Where HLA class I and class II types were available, the types were taken from metadata supplied by the sample provider, not from assay-based typing.

The junction shows trimming of 4 bases on V and 2 bases on J, and the gene matches do not reach 4 bases of it. The cysteine opens and the phenylalanine closes a CDR3 of 14 amino acids. Here the CDR3 DNA is all that survives: 42 bases in frame from base 1. Per the germline V gene, SGHRS is the CDR1 and YFSETQ is the CDR2. TCRbeta CDR3 regions were amplified from genomic DNA using the immunoSEQ Assay, a bias-controlled multiplex PCR. As for the original processing: Within the assay, amplification of reference gene primers was used to estimate how many nucleated cells each sample contained. To quantify the absolute abundance of each unique TCRbeta CDR3 rearrangement, sequence reads were collapsed and filtered. For each sample, productive Simpson clonality was calculated as the square root of Simpson's diversity index over productive rearrangements. TCRdb carries this immuneACCESS record with in-frame sequences only. Its versions omit some clonotypes, under half of them owing to an unresolved V gene in the studies checked, with the rest unexplained. The DNA gave D and trimming, while V, J and clone size come from that table. The sample profile shows more than 200,000 clones; approximately 80% of them were found once. The ten biggest clones cover around 4.5% of the sample.

Turning to this clone: Its antigen specificity is not known. One base away there is no much larger clone; base qualities are not given.

The paper as a whole reports these results and caveats: How much clinical and demographic metadata was included differed by source and by participant, and the metadata was provided uncurated.

Enrolling through a virtual design, the prospective study's participants ranged in age from roughly 18 to 90 years and lived across 20 to 30 United States geographic areas. In the prospective study, participants were assigned to cohorts based on the clinical history participants reported in a screening survey and a study questionnaire. In the prospective study, whole blood, serum and a nasopharyngeal or oropharyngeal swab were collected from each participant by mobile phlebotomists. Additional blood draws and questionnaires over an approximately 2-month period could optionally be provided by prospective study participants. Before DNA extraction, prospective study blood samples were shipped either frozen or at room temperature.

The rearrangement combines TRBV5-1 with TRBJ2-7; 9 bases in the junction line up with TRBD1. Sequencing was performed on PBMCs or T cells enriched from blood (not recorded which). The sequence came from a man aged 30 to 39 with acute COVID-19. At the DNA level, the sequence is TGCGCCAGCAGCCCGGGACAGGGCCCCTACGAGCAGTACTTC. Its protein reads: CASSPGQGPYEQYF. Where the CDR3 stops, the reference TRBV5-1 and TRBJ2-7 genes take over; the full variable domain is KAGVTQTPRYLIKTRGQQVTLSCSPISGHRSVSWYQQTPGQGLQFLFEYFSETQRNKGNFPGRFSGRQFSNSRSEMNVSTLELGDSALYLCASSPGQGPYEQYFGPGTRLTVT.